This record looks at one T cell receptor beta chain sequence and its context. The CDR3 sequence is 13 residues long. V was clipped by 5 bases and J by 3 bases; unmatched bases: 4. This sample was taken from a study of blood T cell repertoires in COVID-19. Study in general: PBMCs, B-cell-depleted T cells, or T cells were the source of the cDNA or gDNA that made up the material.

The assay was immunoSEQ multiplex PCR, and TCRdb's table has in-frame clones only and misses some. The table lists approximately 160,000 clones, over 60% of them singletons. Input material: peripheral blood. The chain links TRBV12-3 or TRBV12-4 to TRBJ2-7, with 7 bases matching TRBD1. The receptor's source is a woman of 80 years or more with acute or convalescent COVID-19. CDR3 region: CASSSRQGYEQYF. The CDR3 nucleotides are TGTGCCAGCAGTAGCCGACAGGGCTACGAGCAGTACTTC.